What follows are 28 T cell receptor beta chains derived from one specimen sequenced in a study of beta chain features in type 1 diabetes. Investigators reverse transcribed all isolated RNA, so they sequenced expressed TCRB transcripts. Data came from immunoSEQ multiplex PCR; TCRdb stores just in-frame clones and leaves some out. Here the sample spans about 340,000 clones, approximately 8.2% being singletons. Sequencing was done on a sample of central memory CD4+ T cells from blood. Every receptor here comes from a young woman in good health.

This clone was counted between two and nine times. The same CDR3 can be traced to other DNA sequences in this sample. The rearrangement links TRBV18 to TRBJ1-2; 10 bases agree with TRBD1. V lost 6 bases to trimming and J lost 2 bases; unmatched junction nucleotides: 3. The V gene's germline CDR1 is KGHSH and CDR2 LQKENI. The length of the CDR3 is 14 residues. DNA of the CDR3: TGTGCCAGCTCGCCGGGACAGGGGAACTATGGCTACACCTTC. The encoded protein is CASSPGQGNYGYTF.

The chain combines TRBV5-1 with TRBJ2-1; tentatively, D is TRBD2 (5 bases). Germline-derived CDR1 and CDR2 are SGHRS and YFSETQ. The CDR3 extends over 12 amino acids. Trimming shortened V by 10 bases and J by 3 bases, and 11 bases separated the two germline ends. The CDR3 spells CASRENYNEQFF. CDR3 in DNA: TGCGCCTCCCGGGAAAACTACAATGAGCAGTTCTTC.

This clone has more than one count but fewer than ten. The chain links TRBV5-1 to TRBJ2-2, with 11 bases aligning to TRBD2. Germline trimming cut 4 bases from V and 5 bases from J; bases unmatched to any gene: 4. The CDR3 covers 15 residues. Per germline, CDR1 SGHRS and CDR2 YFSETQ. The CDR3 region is CASSMGTSGTGELFF. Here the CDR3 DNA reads TGCGCCAGCAGCATGGGGACTAGCGGTACCGGGGAGCTGTTTTTT.

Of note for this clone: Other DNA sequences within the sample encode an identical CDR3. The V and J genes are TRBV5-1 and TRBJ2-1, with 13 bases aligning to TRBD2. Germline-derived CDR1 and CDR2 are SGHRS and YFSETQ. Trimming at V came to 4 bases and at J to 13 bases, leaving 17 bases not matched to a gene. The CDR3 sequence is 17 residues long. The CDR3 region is CASSVNARTSGSREQFF. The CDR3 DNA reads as TGCGCCAGCAGCGTCAACGCTAGGACTAGCGGGAGCAGAGAACAGTTCTTC.

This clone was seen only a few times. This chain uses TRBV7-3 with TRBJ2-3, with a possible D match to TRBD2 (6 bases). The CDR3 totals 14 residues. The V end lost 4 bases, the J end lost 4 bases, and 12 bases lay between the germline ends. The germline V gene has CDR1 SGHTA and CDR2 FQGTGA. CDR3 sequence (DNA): TGTGCCAGCAGCTGGCGGGGCAGGGCAGATACGCAGTATTTT. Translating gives CASSWRGRADTQYF.

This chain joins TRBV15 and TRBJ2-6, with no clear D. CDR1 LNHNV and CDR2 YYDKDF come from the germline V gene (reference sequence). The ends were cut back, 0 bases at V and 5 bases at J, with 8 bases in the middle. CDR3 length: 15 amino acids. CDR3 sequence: CATSRDLTRANVLTF. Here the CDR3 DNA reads TGTGCCACCAGCAGAGATCTTACACGGGCCAACGTCCTGACTTTC.

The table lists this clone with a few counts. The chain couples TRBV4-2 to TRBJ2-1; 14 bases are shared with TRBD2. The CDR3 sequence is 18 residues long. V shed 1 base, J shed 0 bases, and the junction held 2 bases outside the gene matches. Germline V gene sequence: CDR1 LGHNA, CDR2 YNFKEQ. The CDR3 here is CASSQGTSGRHSYNEQFF. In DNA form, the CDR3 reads TGTGCCAGCAGCCAAGGGACTAGCGGGAGGCACTCCTACAATGAGCAGTTCTTC.

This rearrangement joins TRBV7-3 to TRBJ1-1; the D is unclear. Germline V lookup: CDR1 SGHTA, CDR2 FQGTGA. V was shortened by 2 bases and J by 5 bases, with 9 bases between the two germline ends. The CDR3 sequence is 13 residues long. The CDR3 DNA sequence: TGTGCCAGCAGCTTAGGTGGGAGGACTGAAGCTTTCTTT. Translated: CASSLGGRTEAFF.

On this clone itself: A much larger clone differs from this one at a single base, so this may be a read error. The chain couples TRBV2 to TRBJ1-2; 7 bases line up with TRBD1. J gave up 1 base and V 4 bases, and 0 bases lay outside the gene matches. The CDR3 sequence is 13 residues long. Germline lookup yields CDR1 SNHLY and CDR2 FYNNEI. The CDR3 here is CASSGQGNYGYTF. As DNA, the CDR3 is TGTGCCAGCAGTGGACAGGGTAACTATGGCTACACCTTC.

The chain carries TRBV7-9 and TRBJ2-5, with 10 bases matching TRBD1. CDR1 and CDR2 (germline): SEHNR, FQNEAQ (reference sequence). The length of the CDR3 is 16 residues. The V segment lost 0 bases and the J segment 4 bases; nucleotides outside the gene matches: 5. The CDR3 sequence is CASSLAGQGTTETQYF. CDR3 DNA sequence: TGTGCCAGCAGCTTAGCGGGACAGGGGACGACAGAGACCCAGTACTTC. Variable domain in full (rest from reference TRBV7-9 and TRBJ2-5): DTGVSQNPRHKITKRGQNVTFRCDPISEHNRLYWYRQTLGQGPEFLTYFQNEAQLEKSRLLSDRFSAERPKGSFSTLEIQRTEQGDSAMYLCASSLAGQGTTETQYFGPGTRLLVL.

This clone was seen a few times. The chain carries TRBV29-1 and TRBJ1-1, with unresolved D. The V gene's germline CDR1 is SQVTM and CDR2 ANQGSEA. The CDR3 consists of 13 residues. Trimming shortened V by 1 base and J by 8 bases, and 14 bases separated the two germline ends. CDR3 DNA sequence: TGCAGCGTTGAAGGGGTAAGAGATGGGGAAGCTTTCTTT. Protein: CSVEGVRDGEAFF.

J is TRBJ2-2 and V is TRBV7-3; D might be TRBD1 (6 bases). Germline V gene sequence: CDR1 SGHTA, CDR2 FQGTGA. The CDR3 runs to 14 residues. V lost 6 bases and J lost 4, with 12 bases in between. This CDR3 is CASRIEGGTGELFF. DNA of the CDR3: TGTGCCAGCAGGATCGAAGGGGGCACCGGGGAGCTGTTTTTT.

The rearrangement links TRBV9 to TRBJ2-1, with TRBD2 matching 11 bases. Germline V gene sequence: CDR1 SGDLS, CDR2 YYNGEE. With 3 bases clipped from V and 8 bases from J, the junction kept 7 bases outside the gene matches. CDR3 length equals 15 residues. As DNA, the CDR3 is TGTGCCAGCAGCGGCATAGCGGGAGGGCCCCATGAGCAGTTCTTC. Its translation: CASSGIAGGPHEQFF.

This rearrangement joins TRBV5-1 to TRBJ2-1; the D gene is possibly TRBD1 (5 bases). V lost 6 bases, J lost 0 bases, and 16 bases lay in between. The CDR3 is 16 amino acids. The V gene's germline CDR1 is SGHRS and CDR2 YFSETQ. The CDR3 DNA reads TGCGCCAGCACCCGTTTTCAGGGAAGCTCCTACAATGAGCAGTTCTTC. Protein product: CASTRFQGSSYNEQFF.

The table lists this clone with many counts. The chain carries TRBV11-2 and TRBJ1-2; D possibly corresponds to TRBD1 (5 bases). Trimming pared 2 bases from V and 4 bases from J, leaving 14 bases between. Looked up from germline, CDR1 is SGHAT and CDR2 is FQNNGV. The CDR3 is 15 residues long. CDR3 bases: TGTGCCAGCAGCTTATCCCCAGGGCCACTCTATGGCTACACCTTC. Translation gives CASSLSPGPLYGYTF.

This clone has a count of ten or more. CDR3 residues: CASRTLAGEDEQFF. CDR3 coding DNA: TGCGCCAGCAGAACACTAGCGGGAGAGGATGAGCAGTTCTTC. The chain links TRBV10-2 to TRBJ2-1; TRBD2 agrees at 11 bases. V was clipped by 6 bases and J by 8 bases; unmatched bases: 6. Germline loops: CDR1 WSHSY, CDR2 SAAADI. The CDR3 length is 14 residues.

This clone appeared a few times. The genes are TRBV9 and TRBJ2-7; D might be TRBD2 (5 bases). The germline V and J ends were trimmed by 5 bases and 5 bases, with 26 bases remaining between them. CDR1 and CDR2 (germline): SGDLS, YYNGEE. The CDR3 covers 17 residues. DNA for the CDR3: TGTGCCAGCAGGTTAAACCCCCGGGGTGGGAGCGGTCACGAGCAGTACTTC. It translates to CASRLNPRGGSGHEQYF.

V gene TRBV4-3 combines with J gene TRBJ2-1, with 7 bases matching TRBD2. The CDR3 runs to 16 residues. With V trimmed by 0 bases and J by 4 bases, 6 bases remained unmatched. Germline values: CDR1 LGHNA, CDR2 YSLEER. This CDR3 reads CASSQDITSVYNEQFF. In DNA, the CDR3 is TGCGCCAGCAGCCAAGATATCACTAGCGTGTACAATGAGCAGTTCTTC.

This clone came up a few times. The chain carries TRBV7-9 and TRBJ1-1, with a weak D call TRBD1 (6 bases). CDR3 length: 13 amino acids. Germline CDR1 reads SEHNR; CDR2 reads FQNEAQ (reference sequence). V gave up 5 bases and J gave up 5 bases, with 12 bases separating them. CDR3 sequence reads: CASSRTQGTEAFF. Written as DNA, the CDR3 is TGTGCCAGCAGCCGAACACAGGGAACTGAAGCTTTCTTT.

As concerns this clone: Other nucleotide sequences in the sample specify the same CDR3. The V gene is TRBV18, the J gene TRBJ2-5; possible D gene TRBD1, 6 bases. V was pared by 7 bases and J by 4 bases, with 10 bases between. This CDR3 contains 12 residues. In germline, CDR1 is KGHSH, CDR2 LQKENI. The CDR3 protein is CASLGQGETQYF. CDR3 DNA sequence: TGTGCCAGCTTGGGACAAGGAGAGACCCAGTACTTC.

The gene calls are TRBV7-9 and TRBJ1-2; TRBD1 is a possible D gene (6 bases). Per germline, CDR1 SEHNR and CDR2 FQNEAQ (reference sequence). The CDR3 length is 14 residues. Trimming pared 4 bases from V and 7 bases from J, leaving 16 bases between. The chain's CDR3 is CASSWGPTSGGYTF. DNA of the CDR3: TGTGCCAGCAGCTGGGGGCCGACTTCGGGTGGCTACACCTTC.

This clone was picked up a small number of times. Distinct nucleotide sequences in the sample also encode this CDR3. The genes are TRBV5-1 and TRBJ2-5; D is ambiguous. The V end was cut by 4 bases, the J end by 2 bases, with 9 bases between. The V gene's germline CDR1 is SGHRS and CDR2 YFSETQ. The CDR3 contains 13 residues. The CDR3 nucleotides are TGCGCCAGCAGCGATCAGACACAAGAGACCCAGTACTTC. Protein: CASSDQTQETQYF.

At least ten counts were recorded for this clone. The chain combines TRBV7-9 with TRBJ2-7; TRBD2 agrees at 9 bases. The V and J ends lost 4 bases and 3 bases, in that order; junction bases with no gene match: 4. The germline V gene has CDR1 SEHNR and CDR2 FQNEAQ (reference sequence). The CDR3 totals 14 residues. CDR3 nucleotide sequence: TGTGCCAGCAGCTCGACTAGCGGCCGCTACGAGCAGTACTTC. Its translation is CASSSTSGRYEQYF.

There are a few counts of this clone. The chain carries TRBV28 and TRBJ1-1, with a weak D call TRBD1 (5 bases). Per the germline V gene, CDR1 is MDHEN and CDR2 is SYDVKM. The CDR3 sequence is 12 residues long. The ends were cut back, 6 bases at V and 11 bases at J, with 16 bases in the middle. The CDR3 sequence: CASSMTGLGAFF. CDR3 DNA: TGTGCCAGCAGCATGACGGGGCTGGGGGCTTTCTTT.

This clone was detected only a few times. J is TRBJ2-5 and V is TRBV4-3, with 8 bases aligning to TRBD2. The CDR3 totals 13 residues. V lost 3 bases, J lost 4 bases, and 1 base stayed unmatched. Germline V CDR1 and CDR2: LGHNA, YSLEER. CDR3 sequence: CASSQLAGETQYF. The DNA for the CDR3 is TGCGCCAGCAGCCAGCTAGCGGGAGAGACCCAGTACTTC.

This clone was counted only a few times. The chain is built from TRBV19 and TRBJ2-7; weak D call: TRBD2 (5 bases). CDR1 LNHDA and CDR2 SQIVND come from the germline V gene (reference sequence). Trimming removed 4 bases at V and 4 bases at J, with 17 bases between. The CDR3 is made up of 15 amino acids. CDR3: CASSNRGSSKYEQYF. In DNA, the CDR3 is TGTGCCAGTAGTAACCGGGGAAGTTCCAAGTACGAGCAGTACTTC.

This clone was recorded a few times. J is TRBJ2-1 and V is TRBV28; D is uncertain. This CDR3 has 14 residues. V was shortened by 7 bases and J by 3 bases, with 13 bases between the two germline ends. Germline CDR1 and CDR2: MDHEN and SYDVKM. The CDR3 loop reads CASNHEWSYNEQFF. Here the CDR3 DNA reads TGTGCCAGCAACCACGAGTGGAGCTACAATGAGCAGTTCTTC.

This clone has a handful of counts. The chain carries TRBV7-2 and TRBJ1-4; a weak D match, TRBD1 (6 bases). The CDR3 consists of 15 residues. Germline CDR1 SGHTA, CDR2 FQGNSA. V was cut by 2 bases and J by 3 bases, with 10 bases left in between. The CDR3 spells CASSLFGQSNEKLFF. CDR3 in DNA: TGTGCCAGCAGCTTATTTGGACAGTCTAATGAAAAACTGTTTTTT.